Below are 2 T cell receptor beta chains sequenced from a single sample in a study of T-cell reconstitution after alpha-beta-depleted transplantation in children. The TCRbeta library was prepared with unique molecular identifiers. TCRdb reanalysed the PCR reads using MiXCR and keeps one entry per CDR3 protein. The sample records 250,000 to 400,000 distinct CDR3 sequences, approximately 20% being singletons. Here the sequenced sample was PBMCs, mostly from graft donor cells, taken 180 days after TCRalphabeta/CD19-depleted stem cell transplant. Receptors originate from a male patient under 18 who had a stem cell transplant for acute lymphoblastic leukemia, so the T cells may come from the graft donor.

The CDR3 coding sequence is TGTGCCAGCAGCTTAGCCGTTTTCCTAGCGGGAGAGGGAACCGGGGAGCTGTTTTTT. Amino acid sequence: CASSLAVFLAGEGTGELFF. This sequence joins TRBV7-6 and TRBJ2-2; TRBD2 matches at 10 bases. The CDR3 runs 19 residues. V shed 0 bases and J 5 bases; nucleotides not matched to a gene: 12. Germline V gene sequence: CDR1 SGHVS, CDR2 FNYEAQ.

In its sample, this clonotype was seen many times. The CDR3, as DNA: TGCGCCAGCAGCCAAGTTAAGGTAGAGTCTTCTAGGGACAATGAGCAGTTCTTC. Amino acids: CASSQVKVESSRDNEQFF. The chain employs TRBV4-1 and TRBJ2-1; no reliable D call. Trimming cost V 1 base and J 5 bases, with 21 bases left between them. The germline gives CDR1 MGHRA, CDR2 YSYEKL. The length of the CDR3 is 18 residues.